The text below deals with one T cell receptor (beta chain). No antigen is known for it. This entry is derived from a study of cytomegalovirus exposure and HLA in healthy donors. Findings of the study overall: Later on, an analysis showed TCR association rates differing by HLA locus, with DRB1 the most and HLA-C the fewest.

Primers included in the PCR were 60 Vbeta and 13 Jbeta primers. TCRdb's copy holds only in-frame clones and misses some; the assay was immunoSEQ multiplex PCR. Of about 150,000 clones in the sample, roughly 72% are singletons; the top ten hold 2% to 2.5%. The sample was PBMCs. This clonotype originated in a man younger than 40 in good health and CMV-seronegative.

CDR3 sequence reads: CASSADTGELFF. In nucleotides, the CDR3 is TGTGCCAGCAGCGCGGACACCGGGGAGCTGTTTTTT. V is TRBV9 and J is TRBJ2-2; the D is unclear. This CDR3 is 12 amino acids long. Germline V CDR1 and CDR2: SGDLS, YYNGEE. Trimming shortened V by 3 bases and J by 3 bases, and 3 bases separated the two germline ends.